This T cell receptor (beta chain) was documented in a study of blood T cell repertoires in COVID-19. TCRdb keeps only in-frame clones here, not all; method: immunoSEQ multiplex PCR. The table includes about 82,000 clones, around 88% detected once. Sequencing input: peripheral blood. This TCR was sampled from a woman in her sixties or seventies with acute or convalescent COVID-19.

CDR3 residues: CASSESSGRAETQYF. CDR3 sequence (DNA): TGTGCCAGCAGTGAATCTAGCGGGAGGGCCGAGACCCAGTACTTC. The chain carries TRBV6-4 and TRBJ2-5; 12 bases match TRBD2. Trimming took 3 bases from V and 5 from J; bases not matched to a gene: 4. The CDR3 totals 15 residues. Per germline, CDR1 MRHNA and CDR2 SNTAGT.